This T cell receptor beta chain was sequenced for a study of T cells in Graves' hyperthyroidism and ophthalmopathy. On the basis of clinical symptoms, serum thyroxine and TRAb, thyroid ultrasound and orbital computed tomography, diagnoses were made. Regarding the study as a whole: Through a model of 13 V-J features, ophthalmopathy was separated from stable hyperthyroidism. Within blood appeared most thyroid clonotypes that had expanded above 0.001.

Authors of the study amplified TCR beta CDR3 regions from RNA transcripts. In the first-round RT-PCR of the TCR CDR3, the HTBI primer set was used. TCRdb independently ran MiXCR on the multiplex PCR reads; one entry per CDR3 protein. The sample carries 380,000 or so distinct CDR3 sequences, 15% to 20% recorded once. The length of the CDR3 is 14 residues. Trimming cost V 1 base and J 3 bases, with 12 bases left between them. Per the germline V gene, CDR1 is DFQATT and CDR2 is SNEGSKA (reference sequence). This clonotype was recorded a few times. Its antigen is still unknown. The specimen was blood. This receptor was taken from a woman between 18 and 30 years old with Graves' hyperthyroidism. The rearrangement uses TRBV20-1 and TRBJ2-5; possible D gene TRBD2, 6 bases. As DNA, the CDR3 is TGCAGTGCTAGAGGGGCGGGCGGGGAAGAGACCCAGTACTTC. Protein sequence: CSARGAGGEETQYF.